Listed below are T cell receptor beta chains from one sample, sequenced in a study of blood T cell repertoires in COVID-19. Measured with immunoSEQ multiplex PCR; TCRdb has only the in-frame clones, and not every one. The sample includes around 150,000 clones, around four fifths of them seen just once. The sample comprised peripheral blood. Receptors were obtained from a man aged 60-69 years who had recovered from COVID-19. Each CDR3 is given with its conserved first and last residue. A D gene is named only where the DNA matches it firmly. Size values are once, few and many counts, or a class for expanded clones, and some rows have none.

clone_size j_call v_call d_call cdr3_aa cdr3_nt
once TRBJ2-2 TRBV9 TRBD1 CASSATGVGTGELFF TGTGCCAGCAGCGCGACAGGGGTGGGCACCGGGGAGCTGTTTTTT
. TRBJ2-7 TRBV11-2 . CASSLDRGDEQYF TGTGCCAGCAGCTTAGACAGGGGGGACGAGCAGTACTTC
. TRBJ2-2 TRBV9 . CASSVVNGELFF TGTGCCAGCAGCGTAGTCAACGGGGAGCTGTTTTTT
. TRBJ2-1 TRBV6-2/TRBV6-3 . CASSSVGGVNYNEQFF TGTGCCAGCAGTTCGGTAGGGGGGGTGAACTACAATGAGCAGTTCTTC
. TRBJ1-1 TRBV5-1 TRBD1 CASTTETGGRNTEAFF TGCGCCAGCACGACCGAAACAGGGGGACGAAACACTGAAGCTTTCTTT
. TRBJ2-1 TRBV4-3 . CASSQVWRDNEQFF TGCGCCAGCAGCCAAGTGTGGAGAGACAATGAGCAGTTCTTC
. TRBJ2-1 TRBV10-1 . CASSESCGGRLSSYNEQFF TGCGCCAGCAGTGAGTCGTGCGGAGGCAGGTTGAGCTCCTACAATGAGCAGTTCTTC
. TRBJ2-3 TRBV24-1 . CATVGREDTQYF TGTGCCACCGTCGGCAGGGAAGATACGCAGTATTTT
few TRBJ1-3 TRBV7-6 TRBD1 CASSLPGQGRSGNTIYF TGTGCCAGCAGCCTACCGGGACAGGGTCGTTCTGGAAACACCATATATTTT
once TRBJ1-4 TRBV30 TRBD1 CAWSVGGGDEKLFF TGTGCCTGGAGTGTAGGAGGGGGCGATGAAAAACTGTTTTTT
. TRBJ2-1 TRBV29-1 TRBD2 CSVSSGDYNEQFF TGCAGCGTTTCTAGCGGAGACTACAATGAGCAGTTCTTC
. TRBJ1-2 TRBV7-2 TRBD1 CASTPDRGVRGYTF TGTGCCAGCACCCCCGACAGGGGGGTTCGTGGCTACACCTTC
. TRBJ1-2 TRBV7-9 . CASSVAGGDGYTF TGTGCCAGCAGCGTCGCGGGTGGGGATGGCTACACCTTC
. TRBJ2-2 TRBV4-1 . CASSQVPSSNTGELFF TGCGCCAGCAGCCAAGTTCCTAGCTCGAACACCGGGGAGCTGTTTTTT